This T cell receptor beta chain appears in the sequencing data of a study of long-term antiretroviral therapy in people with HIV (dated by TCRdb to 2022 to 2024). General notes on the study: The earliest samples were collected approximately a decade before the 2015 WHO recommendation for immediate ART, a period when ART was typically delayed until CD4 counts fell. Test extractions of a monoclonal T-cell line alongside approximately 34 polyclonal samples showed no cross-contamination during QIAcube processing. About a third of the roughly 30 participants with HIV were female. From 30 adults with confirmed HIV infection, the cohort provided some 200 cryopreserved PBMC samples, gathered serially across a mean of around six years (range 1-12). A retrospective serial study tested whether changes in peripheral blood TRB repertoire composition and diversity were associated with ART initiation and durable HIV suppression. General findings and caveats noted by the study authors: Because PBMC availability was limited, only the TCR beta chain was sequenced, with no alpha chain pairing. Starting ART was linked to a significant rise in TRB diversity, yet even with long-term ART the diversity remained significantly lower than in transplant donor controls. Inferences about post-ART repertoire changes were limited because no data were available on ART adherence, viral resistance or therapy changes. Because pre-ART samples had limited cell numbers, unsorted PBMC were profiled rather than sorted CD4+ and CD8+ T cells. At every time point, the repertoire was dominated by expanded TRB clones first identified before ART initiation, although this dominance fluctuated and, in many PLHIV, declined after ART. Compared with controls, HIV repertoires had narrower CDR3 length ranges, and the network structure pointed to an antigen-experienced repertoire that shifted only slightly toward naive after ART. Samples dated from about 2004 to 2017, and the ART regimens used may be less effective than current ones.

Inclusion was restricted to participants for whom at least one PBMC sample before ART initiation and at least two post-ART samples were available. All participants with HIV were treated in the United States of America. Before DNA extraction, cryopreserved samples containing 1-10 million PBMC were thawed and washed. At the time of the earliest PBMC sample for each participant with HIV, ages ranged from 23 to 54 years. PBMC samples from each participant spanned 1-4 timepoints before ART initiation and 2-8 timepoints after ART initiation, with a median of 7 samples. Serial HIV viral load, CD4+ T-cell count, ART history and demographic data were obtained for every participant. A Qiagen kit on a QIAcube was used to extract genomic DNA from unsorted PBMC, with samples processed in batches of 12. This clone showed up just once. Its target antigen remains unknown. No base-level quality is on record; no much larger clone is a single base apart.

The immunoSEQ hsTCRB v3.0 assay was used at survey level resolution for TRB variable region sequencing. The targeted TRB sequencing depth was about 35,000-55,000 T-cell genomes per sample. TRB libraries were pooled and sequenced on an Illumina MiSeq using a v3 150-cycle kit. Per the authors' processing: Repertoire analysis was performed in R inside a reproducible Nextflow workflow that covered QC, data transformation and analysis. LymphoSeq2, an R package for exploring AIRR-Seq data, was used to implement the custom analyses. A few samples that yielded fewer than 5000 total TRB sequences were excluded, so that 150 to 200 HIV repertoires were analyzed. Of the approximately 190 retained HIV repertoires, almost 60 were collected before and more than 120 after ART initiation. Repertoires were downsampled to 5000 TRB nucleotide sequences, with summary statistics averaged over 100 downsampling iterations. The analysis kept only TRB sequences whose CDR3 regions were at least seven amino acids long. A Shannon entropy-derived clonality score and the Gini coefficient were used to measure diversity. In the repertoire networks, any two of the top 5000 CDR3 amino acid sequences were linked whenever the two sequences differed by an edit distance of one. For TRB CDR3 amino acid sequences, antigen specificity groups and MHC restriction were predicted with GLIPH2. Known CMV, EBV, HIV or tissue antigen associations were flagged by matching CDR3 amino acid sequences against VDJdb and McPAS-TCR. Pre-ART, post-ART and control groups were compared with Wilcoxon signed-rank tests and Holm-Bonferroni correction. TCRdb's version of the immuneACCESS table is confined to in-frame rearrangements and falls short of the full clone set. An unresolved V gene accounts for under half of the shortfall where checked; the remainder is of unknown origin. V and J calls plus clone size are reproduced from that table; the DNA served to infer D and trimming. The sample profile shows around 27,000 clones; over 75% of them were found once. The ten largest make up roughly 7.6% of the sample.

Measured from the cysteine to the phenylalanine, the CDR3 is 15 residues long. The CDR3 DNA has 45 bases and is translated from base 1. V is pared back by 0 bases and J by 0 bases, with 5 bases lying between the germline termini. As encoded in the germline V gene, CDR1 is MNHEY while CDR2 is SVGAGI. The specimen was unsorted PBMCs, collected 3 years after starting antiretroviral therapy. Recombination joined TRBV6-5 with TRBJ1-4; a confident D gene designation cannot be given. This receptor was taken from a man between 35 and 55 years old with HIV. This receptor carries the CDR3 CASSYSAATNEKLFF. The nucleotide sequence reads TGTGCCAGCAGTTACTCGGCAGCAACTAATGAAAAACTGTTTTTT.